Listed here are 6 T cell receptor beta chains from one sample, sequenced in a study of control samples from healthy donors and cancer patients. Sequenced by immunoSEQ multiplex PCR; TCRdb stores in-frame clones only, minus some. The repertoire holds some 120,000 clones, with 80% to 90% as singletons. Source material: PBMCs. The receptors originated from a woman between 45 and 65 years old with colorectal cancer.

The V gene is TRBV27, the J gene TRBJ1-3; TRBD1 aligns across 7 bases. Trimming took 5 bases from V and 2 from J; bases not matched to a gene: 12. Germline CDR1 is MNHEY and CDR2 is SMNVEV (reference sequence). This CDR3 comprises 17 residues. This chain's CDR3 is CASSPRQGSLPGNTIYF. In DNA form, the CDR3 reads TGTGCCAGCAGTCCGAGACAGGGATCGCTTCCTGGAAACACCATATATTTT.

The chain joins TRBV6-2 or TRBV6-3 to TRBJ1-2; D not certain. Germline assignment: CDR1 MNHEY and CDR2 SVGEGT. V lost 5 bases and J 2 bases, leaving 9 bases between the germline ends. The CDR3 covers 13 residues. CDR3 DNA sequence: TGTGCCAGCAGTGTTATGGGGAACTATGGCTACACCTTC. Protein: CASSVMGNYGYTF.

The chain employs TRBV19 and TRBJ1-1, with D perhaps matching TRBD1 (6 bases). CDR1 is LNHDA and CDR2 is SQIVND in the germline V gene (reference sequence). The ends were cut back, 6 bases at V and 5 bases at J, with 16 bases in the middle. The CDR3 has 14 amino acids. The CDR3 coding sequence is TGTGCCAGTAGAGGGGAGGGGCAGGGGACTGAAGCTTTCTTT. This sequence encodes CASRGEGQGTEAFF.

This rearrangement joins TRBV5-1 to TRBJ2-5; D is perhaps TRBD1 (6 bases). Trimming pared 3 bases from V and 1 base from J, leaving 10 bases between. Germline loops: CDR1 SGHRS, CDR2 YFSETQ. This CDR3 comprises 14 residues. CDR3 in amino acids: CASSSTGSQETQYF. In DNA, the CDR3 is TGCGCCAGCAGCTCTACAGGGAGCCAAGAGACCCAGTACTTC.

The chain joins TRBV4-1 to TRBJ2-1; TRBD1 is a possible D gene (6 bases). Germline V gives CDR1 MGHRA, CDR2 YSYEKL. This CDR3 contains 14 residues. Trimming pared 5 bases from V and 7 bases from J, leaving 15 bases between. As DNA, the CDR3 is TGCGCCAGCAGCAACCCCGGGACACTGAATGAGCAGTTCTTC. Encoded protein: CASSNPGTLNEQFF.

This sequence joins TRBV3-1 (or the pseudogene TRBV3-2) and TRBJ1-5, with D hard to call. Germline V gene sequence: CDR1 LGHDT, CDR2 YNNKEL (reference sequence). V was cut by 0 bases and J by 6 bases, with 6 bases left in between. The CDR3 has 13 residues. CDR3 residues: CASSQERLQPQHF. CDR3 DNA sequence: TGTGCCAGCAGCCAAGAAAGGCTTCAGCCCCAGCATTTT.